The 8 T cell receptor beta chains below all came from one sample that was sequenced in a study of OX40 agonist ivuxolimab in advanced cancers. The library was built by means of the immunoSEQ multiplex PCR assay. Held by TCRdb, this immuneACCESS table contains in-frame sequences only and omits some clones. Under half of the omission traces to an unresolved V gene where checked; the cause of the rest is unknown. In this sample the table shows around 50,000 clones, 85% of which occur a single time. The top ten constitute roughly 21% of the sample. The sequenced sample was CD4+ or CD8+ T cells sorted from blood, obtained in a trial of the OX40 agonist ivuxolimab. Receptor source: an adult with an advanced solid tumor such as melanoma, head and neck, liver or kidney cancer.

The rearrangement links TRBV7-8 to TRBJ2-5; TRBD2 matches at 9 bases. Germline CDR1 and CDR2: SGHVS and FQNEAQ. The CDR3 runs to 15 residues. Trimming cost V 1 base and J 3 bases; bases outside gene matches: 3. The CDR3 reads CASSLVLAGEETQYF. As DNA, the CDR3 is TGTGCCAGCAGCTTAGTTTTAGCGGGAGAAGAGACCCAGTACTTC.

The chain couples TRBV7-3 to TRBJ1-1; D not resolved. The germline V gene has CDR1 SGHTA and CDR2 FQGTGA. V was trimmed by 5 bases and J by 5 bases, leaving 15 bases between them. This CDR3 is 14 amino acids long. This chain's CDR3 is CASSPRALGTEAFF. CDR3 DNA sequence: TGTGCCAGCAGCCCCCGCGCTTTGGGGACTGAAGCTTTCTTT.

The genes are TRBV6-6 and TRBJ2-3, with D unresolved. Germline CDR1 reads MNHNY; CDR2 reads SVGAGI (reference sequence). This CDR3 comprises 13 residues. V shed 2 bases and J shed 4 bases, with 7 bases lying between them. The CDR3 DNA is TGTGCCAGCAGTTACGGTGACGCAGATACGCAGTATTTT. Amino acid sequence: CASSYGDADTQYF.

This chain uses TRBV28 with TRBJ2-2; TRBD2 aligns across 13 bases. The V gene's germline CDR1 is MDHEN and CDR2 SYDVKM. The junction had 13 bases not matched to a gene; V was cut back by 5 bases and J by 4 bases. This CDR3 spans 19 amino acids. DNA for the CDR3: TGTGCCAGCAGTGGACCCGGGACTAGCGGGGACTTGGGCACCGGGGAGCTGTTTTTT. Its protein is CASSGPGTSGDLGTGELFF.

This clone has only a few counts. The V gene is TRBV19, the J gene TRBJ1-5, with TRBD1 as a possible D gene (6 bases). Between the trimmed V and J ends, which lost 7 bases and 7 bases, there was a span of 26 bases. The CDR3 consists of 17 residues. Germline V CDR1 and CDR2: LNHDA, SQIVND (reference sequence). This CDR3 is CASTQIGGAGAMQPQHF. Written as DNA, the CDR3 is TGTGCCAGTACGCAGATTGGCGGGGCAGGGGCTATGCAGCCCCAGCATTTT.

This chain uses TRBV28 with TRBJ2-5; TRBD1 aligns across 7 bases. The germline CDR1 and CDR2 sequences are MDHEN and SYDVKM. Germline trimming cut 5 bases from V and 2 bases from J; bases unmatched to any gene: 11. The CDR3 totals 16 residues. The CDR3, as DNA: TGTGCCAGCAGTCTAGTGACAGGGTTTGTACAAGAGACCCAGTACTTC. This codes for CASSLVTGFVQETQYF.

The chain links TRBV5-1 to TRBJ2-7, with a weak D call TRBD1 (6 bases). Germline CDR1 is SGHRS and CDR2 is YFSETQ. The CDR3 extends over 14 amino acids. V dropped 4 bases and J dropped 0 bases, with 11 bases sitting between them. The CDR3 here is CASSPDRLSYEQYF. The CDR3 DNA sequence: TGCGCCAGCAGCCCCGACAGGCTCTCCTACGAGCAGTACTTC.

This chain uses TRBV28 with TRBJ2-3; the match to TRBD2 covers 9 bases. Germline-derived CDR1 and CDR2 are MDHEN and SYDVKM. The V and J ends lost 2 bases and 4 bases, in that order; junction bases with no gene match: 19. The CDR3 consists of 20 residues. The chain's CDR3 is CASSLVKVGSGGYDADTQYF. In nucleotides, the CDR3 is TGTGCCAGCAGTTTAGTAAAGGTTGGTAGCGGGGGCTACGACGCAGATACGCAGTATTTT.